This TCR beta chain derives from a study of CXCR3-negative and CXCR3-positive naive CD8 T cells. UMI-tagged TRB cDNA libraries were built via 5' RACE. TCRdb re-called the 5' RACE reads and catalogs CDR3 proteins one per entry, DNA excluded. The table lists roughly 55,000 distinct CDR3 sequences. Points from the study as a whole: TRB CDR3 hydrophobicity was greater in CXCR3-positive naive cells than in CXCR3-negative naive cells.

A note on this clonotype: Its antigen is still unknown.

CDR3 length: 12 amino acids. V gene TRBV12-3 or TRBV12-4 combines with J gene TRBJ2-5; the D call from TCRdb, TRBD2, cannot be confirmed without DNA. Sequenced sample: naive CXCR3+ CD8+ T cells from blood. Subset denoted: CD45RO-CCR7+CD27+CD95- naive CD8+ T cells expressing CXCR3 (TNR3+). The source of this sequence is a human donor in good health. Some clones in this sample may be carry-over from other donors' samples. Here the CDR3 reads CASSPEGLTQYF.